The rows below give T cell receptor beta chains drawn from one sample of a study of T cells in tumors after PD-1 blockade. The assay was immunoSEQ multiplex PCR, and TCRdb's table has in-frame clones only and misses some. The profile shows approximately 63,000 clones, around 67% of them singletons. The specimen comprised PBMCs, sampled after anti-PD-1 treatment. These receptor sequences come from a human donor with basal cell carcinoma. CDR3s include the opening cysteine and the closing phenylalanine or tryptophan. D genes are given only for firm matches. Expanded clones are given a class, and other clones once, few, many or no size at all.

NA	TRBD1	TRBV5-1	TRBJ1-4	TGCGCCAGCAGCCAACGAGCCAGGGGGCTGGCTAATGAAAAACTGTTTTTT	CASSQRARGLANEKLFF
NA	TRBD1	TRBV11-1	TRBJ1-2	TGTGCCAGCAGCTTAGGGACAGGGAACTATGGCTACACCTTC	CASSLGTGNYGYTF
NA	TRBD2	TRBV14	TRBJ2-1	TGTGCCAGCAGCCAAGGACTAGCGGAATACAATGAGCAGTTCTTC	CASSQGLAEYNEQFF
NA	NA	TRBV12-3/TRBV12-4	TRBJ1-2	TGTGCCAGCAGTCCACAGGGTACCTATGGCTACACCTTC	CASSPQGTYGYTF
NA	TRBD1	TRBV5-1	TRBJ1-2	TGCGCCAGCAGCTATACGACAGGGGTGGATTGCACCTTC	CASSYTTGVDCTF
NA	TRBD1	TRBV30	TRBJ2-5	TGTGCCTGGAGCGGGTGGGCTCGGCAAAGGGGGCCAGAGACCCAGTACTTC	CAWSGWARQRGPETQYF
NA	TRBD1	TRBV2	TRBJ1-2	TGTGCCAGCGGACAGGGCCGGTATGGCTACACCTTC	CASGQGRYGYTF
once	TRBD1	TRBV10-1	TRBJ1-4	TGCGCCAGCGGGACAGGAAATGAAAAACTGTTTTTT	CASGTGNEKLFF
NA	NA	TRBV3-1/TRBV3-2	TRBJ2-7	TGTGCCAGCAGCCAGGTCTGGAGGGAGCAGTACTTC	CASSQVWREQYF
NA	TRBD1	TRBV14	TRBJ1-6	TGTGCCAGCAGCTGGACAGGGAGTAATTCACCCCTCCACTTT	CASSWTGSNSPLHF
NA	NA	TRBV5-1	TRBJ2-3	TGCGCCAGCAGCGAACAGGGTTTCCGCACAGATACGCAGTATTTT	CASSEQGFRTDTQYF
NA	NA	TRBV7-9	TRBJ2-7	TGTGCCAGCAGCTTTGCCCTGGGATTCTACGAGCAGTACTTC	CASSFALGFYEQYF
few	NA	TRBV6-1	TRBJ1-1	TGTGCCAGCAGTGCGCGGGCTGCGAGTTTGAACACTGAAGCTTTCTTT	CASSARAASLNTEAFF
NA	NA	TRBV5-1	TRBJ2-6	TGCGCCAGCAGCTTTAATCCGGGGGCACGCTCTGGGGCCAACGTCCTGACTTTC	CASSFNPGARSGANVLTF
NA	TRBD2	TRBV29-1	TRBJ2-2	TGCAGCGTGAACTCGGGACTAGCGGGGGGGCCGGGCACCGGGGAGCTGTTTTTT	CSVNSGLAGGPGTGELFF
NA	NA	TRBV5-1	TRBJ1-1	TGCGCCAGCAGAGGAGTCACCAAAGTGAACACTGAAGCTTTCTTT	CASRGVTKVNTEAFF
medium-sized	NA	TRBV19	TRBJ2-7	TGTGCCAGTAGTATAAAAGGGGGTAGGTACGAGCAGTACTTC	CASSIKGGRYEQYF
few	NA	TRBV3-1/TRBV3-2	TRBJ2-7	TGTGCCAGCAGCCACTCAGGTGCTAACGAGCAGTACTTC	CASSHSGANEQYF
NA	TRBD1	TRBV3-1/TRBV3-2	TRBJ2-4	TGTGCCAGCAGCCCCCCACCCGGGACAGGGGGCCGAGCCAAAAACATTCAGTACTTC	CASSPPPGTGGRAKNIQYF
NA	NA	TRBV5-1	TRBJ2-7	TGCGCCAGCAGCCTCCCTTCTTTTCCGGGTCTACGGTCCTACGAGCAGTACTTC	CASSLPSFPGLRSYEQYF
NA	NA	TRBV27	TRBJ2-1	TGTGCCAGCAGTTTATCGAGATTATACAATGAGCAGTTCTTC	CASSLSRLYNEQFF
few	NA	TRBV7-9	TRBJ2-1	TGTGCCAGCGGGTCGGGACTGCAGTTTGGTGAGCAGTTCTTC	CASGSGLQFGEQFF
NA	TRBD1	TRBV5-1	TRBJ2-2	TGCGCCAGCAGCCCCGGGACAGCCAACACCGGGGAGCTGTTTTTT	CASSPGTANTGELFF
NA	NA	TRBV2	TRBJ1-2	TGTGCCAGCAGTGTAGTGACAGGAGGTAGTGGCTACACCTTC	CASSVVTGGSGYTF
NA	NA	TRBV5-6	TRBJ1-1	TGTGCCAGCAGCTTGCCGCAGCCCACTGAAGCTTTCTTT	CASSLPQPTEAFF
NA	TRBD1	TRBV5-1	TRBJ2-3	TGCGCCAGCAGCTTGGCAGGGACAGTCCCAGATACGCAGTATTTT	CASSLAGTVPDTQYF
NA	NA	TRBV10-3	TRBJ1-4	TGTGCCGTCCGACAGGATGATGAAAAACTGTTTTTT	CAVRQDDEKLFF
once	NA	TRBV6-5	TRBJ1-1	TGTGCCAGCACCCCCGCCGGGAATTTGAACACTGAAGCTTTCTTT	CASTPAGNLNTEAFF
NA	NA	TRBV30	TRBJ1-5	TGTGCCTGGAGTAATCAGGGCAGTAGCAATCAGCCCCAGCATTTT	CAWSNQGSSNQPQHF
NA	TRBD1	TRBV10-3	TRBJ2-7	TGTGCCATCAGTCCCGGGACAGGTGGAACCTACGAGCAGTACTTC	CAISPGTGGTYEQYF
few	TRBD2	TRBV3-1/TRBV3-2	TRBJ2-1	TGTGCCAGCAGCCAAGGATTGGTGATAGCGGGAGCCAATGAGCAGTTCTTC	CASSQGLVIAGANEQFF
NA	NA	TRBV30	TRBJ1-1	TGTGCCCTTGGAAGGGGGGTCACTGAAGCTTTCTTT	CALGRGVTEAFF
NA	TRBD2	TRBV6-4	TRBJ2-1	TGTGCCAGCAGTGACGAGGGACTAGCGGGGGGATTGCAGTTCTTC	CASSDEGLAGGLQFF
few	NA	TRBV24-1	TRBJ2-7	TGTGCCACCAGTGACCCCGGAACACCTAGGGACGAGCAGTACTTC	CATSDPGTPRDEQYF
NA	NA	TRBV9	TRBJ1-2	TGTGCCAGCAGACCCCCGGGGACGGGAAGTGACTATGGCTACACCTTC	CASRPPGTGSDYGYTF
large	TRBD2	TRBV27	TRBJ2-1	TGTGCCAGCACAACGGGGGGGGCTAAGAGCGAGCAGTTCTTC	CASTTGGAKSEQFF
once	NA	TRBV5-5	TRBJ1-6	TGTGCCAGCAGCTTGGGCGGCAGGGGCGGCTATAATTCACCCCTCCACTTT	CASSLGGRGGYNSPLHF
NA	NA	TRBV2	TRBJ1-1	TGTGCCAGCAGTGATATTGATTGGAGGGACACTGAAGCTTTCTTT	CASSDIDWRDTEAFF
NA	TRBD1	TRBV28	TRBJ1-2	TGTGCCAGCAGTTTAACAGGACAGGGCTCCTATGGCTACACCTTC	CASSLTGQGSYGYTF
few	TRBD2	TRBV24-1	TRBJ2-1	TGTGCCACCAGTGACCCCGGGACTAGCGGATACAATGAGCAGTTCTTC	CATSDPGTSGYNEQFF
NA	NA	TRBV7-2	TRBJ2-1	TGTGCCAGCCTACGACCCCAGGGAAGCTCCTACAATGAGCAGTTCTTC	CASLRPQGSSYNEQFF
few	NA	TRBV30	TRBJ2-7	TGTGCCTGGAGTGAAAGCTACGAGCAGTACTTC	CAWSESYEQYF
NA	TRBD2	TRBV15	TRBJ2-1	TGTGCCACCAGCACGTATAGCGGGGGGGCCGCCTACAATGAGCAGTTCTTC	CATSTYSGGAAYNEQFF
few	NA	TRBV12-3/TRBV12-4	TRBJ1-5	TGTGCCAGCAGTTTAGGGCAAAATCAGCCCCAGCATTTT	CASSLGQNQPQHF
few	NA	TRBV10-3	TRBJ1-1	TGTGCCATCAGTGAGGTAAGGGGCTCAACGAACACTGAAGCTTTCTTT	CAISEVRGSTNTEAFF
NA	NA	TRBV27	TRBJ2-1	TGTGCCAGCGGGGTGGATTATGAGGGTGAGCAGTTCTTC	CASGVDYEGEQFF
few	NA	TRBV4-1	TRBJ2-2	TGCGCCAGCAGCCTCCGGGACCTCGACCCCACCGGGGAGCTGTTTTTT	CASSLRDLDPTGELFF
NA	NA	TRBV5-1	TRBJ1-4	TGCGCCAGCAGCCGGACTAACCCAACTAATGAAAAACTGTTTTTT	CASSRTNPTNEKLFF
NA	TRBD1	TRBV6-5	TRBJ1-1	TGTGCCAGCGGGGGGACAGGGAGGTCCGAAGCTTTCTTT	CASGGTGRSEAFF
NA	TRBD1	TRBV5-4	TRBJ1-3	TGTGCCAGCAGCTTGGGACAGGGGTTAGCTGGAAACACCATATATTTT	CASSLGQGLAGNTIYF
NA	TRBD2	TRBV5-1	TRBJ2-1	TGCGCCAGCAGCTTGTCTGTAGCGGGGGGGTACAATGAGCAGTTCTTC	CASSLSVAGGYNEQFF
NA	NA	TRBV3-1/TRBV3-2	TRBJ2-7	TGTGCCAGCAGCGGGGGGTCCCTTTACGAGCAGTACTTC	CASSGGSLYEQYF
medium-sized	NA	TRBV29-1	TRBJ2-7	TGCAGCGTTGAAACCCAGGGTTACGACGAGCAGTACTTC	CSVETQGYDEQYF
NA	NA	TRBV3-1/TRBV3-2	TRBJ2-1	TGTGCCAGCAGCCAAGATTACGGGACCAATGAGCAGTTCTTC	CASSQDYGTNEQFF
NA	NA	TRBV5-1	TRBJ2-3	TGCGCCAGCAGCTTGGATGGGATCCGCACAGATACGCAGTATTTT	CASSLDGIRTDTQYF
NA	NA	TRBV7-9	TRBJ2-3	TGTGCCAGCAGCTTAGAGGGGACCAGCACAGATACGCAGTATTTT	CASSLEGTSTDTQYF
NA	NA	TRBV25-1	TRBJ2-1	TGTGCCAGCAGTGCCTTAGGGTCAAAAGTCGAGCAGTTCTTC	CASSALGSKVEQFF